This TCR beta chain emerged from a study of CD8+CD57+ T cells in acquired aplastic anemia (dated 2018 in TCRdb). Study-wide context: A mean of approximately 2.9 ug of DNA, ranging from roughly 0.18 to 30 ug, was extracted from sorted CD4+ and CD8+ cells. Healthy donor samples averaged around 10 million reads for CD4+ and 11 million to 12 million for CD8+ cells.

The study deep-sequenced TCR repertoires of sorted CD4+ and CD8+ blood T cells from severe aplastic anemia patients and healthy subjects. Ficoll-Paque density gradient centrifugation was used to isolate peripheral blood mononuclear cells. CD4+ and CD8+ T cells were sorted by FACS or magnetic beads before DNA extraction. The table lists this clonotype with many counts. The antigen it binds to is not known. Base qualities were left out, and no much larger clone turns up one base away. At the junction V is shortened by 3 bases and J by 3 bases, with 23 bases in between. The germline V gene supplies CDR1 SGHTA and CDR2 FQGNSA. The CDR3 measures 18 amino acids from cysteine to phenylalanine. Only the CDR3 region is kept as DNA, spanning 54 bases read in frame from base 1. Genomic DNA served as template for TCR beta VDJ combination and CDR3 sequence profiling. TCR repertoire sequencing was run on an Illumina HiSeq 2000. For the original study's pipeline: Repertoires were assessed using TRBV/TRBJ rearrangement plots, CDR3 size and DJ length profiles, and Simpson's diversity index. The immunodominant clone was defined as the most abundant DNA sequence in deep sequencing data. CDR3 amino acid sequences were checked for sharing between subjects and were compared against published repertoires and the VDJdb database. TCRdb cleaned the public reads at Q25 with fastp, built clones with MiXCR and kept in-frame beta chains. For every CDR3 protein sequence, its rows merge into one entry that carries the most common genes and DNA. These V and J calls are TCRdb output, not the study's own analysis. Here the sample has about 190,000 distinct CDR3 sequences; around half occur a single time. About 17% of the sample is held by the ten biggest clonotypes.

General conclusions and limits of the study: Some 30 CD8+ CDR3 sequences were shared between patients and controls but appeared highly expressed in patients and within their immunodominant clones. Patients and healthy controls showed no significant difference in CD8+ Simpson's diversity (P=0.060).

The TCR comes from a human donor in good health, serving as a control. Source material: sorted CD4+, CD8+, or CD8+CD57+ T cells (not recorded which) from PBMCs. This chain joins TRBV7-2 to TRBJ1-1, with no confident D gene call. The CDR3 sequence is CASSFEVDRWYGYTEAFF. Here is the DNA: TGTGCCAGCAGCTTTGAGGTGGATCGCTGGTACGGGTACACTGAAGCTTTCTTT.